The clone carrying this T cell receptor beta chain was recorded a few times. Antigen: not known. Researchers made TCR cDNA using 5'RACE template switching, and this step added a universal primer site and UMIs. Using its own MiXCR run on the 5' RACE reads, TCRdb lists one record per CDR3 protein. The repertoire includes about 300,000 distinct CDR3 sequences, approximately 7% of them detected once, and 18% sits in the top ten. This specimen comes from a study of T cells after yellow fever vaccination. Regarding the study as a whole: By day 5 rather than day 15, the secondary response had peaked, though it was weaker. The CD4 and CD8 compartments had a small share of their clonotypes in common.

There are 13 residues in the CDR3. Germline CDR1 is KGHDR and CDR2 is SFDVKD. Trimming shortened V by 4 bases and J by 7 bases, and 11 bases separated the two germline ends. The chain recombines TRBV24-1 with TRBJ2-3; no clear D. This sequence was found in a man aged 18 to 30 who received the YFV17D yellow fever vaccine. Material: PBMCs, obtained 45 days after the first yellow fever vaccination. DNA of the CDR3: TGTGCCACCAGTGACGGAGCCCGCCATACGCAGTATTTT. Amino acids: CATSDGARHTQYF.